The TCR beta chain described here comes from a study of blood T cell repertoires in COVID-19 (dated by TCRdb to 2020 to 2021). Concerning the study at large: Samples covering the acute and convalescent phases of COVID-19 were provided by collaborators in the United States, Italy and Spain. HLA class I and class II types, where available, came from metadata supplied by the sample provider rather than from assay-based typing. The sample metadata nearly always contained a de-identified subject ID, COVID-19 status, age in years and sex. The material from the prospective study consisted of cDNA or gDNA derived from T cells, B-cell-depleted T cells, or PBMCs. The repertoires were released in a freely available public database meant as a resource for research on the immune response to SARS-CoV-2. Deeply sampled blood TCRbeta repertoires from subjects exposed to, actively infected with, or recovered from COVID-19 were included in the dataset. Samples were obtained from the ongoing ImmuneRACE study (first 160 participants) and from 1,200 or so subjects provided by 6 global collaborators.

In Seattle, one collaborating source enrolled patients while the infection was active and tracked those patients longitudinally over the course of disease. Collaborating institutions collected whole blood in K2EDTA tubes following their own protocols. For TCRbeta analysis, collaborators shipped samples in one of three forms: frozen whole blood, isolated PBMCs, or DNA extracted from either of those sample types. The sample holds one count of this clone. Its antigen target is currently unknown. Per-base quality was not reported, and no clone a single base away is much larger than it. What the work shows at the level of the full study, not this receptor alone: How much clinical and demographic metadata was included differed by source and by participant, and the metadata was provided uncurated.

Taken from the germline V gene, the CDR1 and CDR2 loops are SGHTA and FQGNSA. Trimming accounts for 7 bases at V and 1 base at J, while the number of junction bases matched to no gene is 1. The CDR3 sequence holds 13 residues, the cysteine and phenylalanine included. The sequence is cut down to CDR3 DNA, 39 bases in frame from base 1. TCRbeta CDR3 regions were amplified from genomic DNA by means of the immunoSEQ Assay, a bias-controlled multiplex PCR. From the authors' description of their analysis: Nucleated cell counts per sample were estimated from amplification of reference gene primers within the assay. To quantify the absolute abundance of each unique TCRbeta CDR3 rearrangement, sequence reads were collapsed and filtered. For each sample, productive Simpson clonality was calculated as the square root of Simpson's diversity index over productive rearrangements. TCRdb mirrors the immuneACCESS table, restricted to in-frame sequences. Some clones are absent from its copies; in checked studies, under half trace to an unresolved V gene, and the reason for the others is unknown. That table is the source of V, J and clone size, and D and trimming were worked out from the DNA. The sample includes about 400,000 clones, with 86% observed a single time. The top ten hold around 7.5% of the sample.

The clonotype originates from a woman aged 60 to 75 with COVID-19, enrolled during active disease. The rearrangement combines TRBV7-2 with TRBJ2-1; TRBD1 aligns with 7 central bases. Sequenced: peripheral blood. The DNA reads TGTGCCAGCACCAGGGGGTCCTACAATGAGCAGTTCTTC. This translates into CASTRGSYNEQFF.